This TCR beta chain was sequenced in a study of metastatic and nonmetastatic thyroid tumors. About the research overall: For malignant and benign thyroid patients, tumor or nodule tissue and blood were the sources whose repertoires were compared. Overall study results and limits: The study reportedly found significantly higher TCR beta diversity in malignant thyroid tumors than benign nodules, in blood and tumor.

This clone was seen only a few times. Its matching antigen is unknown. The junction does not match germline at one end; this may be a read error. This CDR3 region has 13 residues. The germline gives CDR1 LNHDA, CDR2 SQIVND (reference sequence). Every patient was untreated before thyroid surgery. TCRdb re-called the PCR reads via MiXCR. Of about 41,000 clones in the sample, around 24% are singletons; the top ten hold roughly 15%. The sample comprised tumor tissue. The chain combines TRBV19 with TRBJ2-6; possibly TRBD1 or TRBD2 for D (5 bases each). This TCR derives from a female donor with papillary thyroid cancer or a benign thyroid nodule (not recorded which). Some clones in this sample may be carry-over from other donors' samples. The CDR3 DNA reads TGTTCCAGCATGGGGGTTTTGGCCAACGTCCTGACTTTC. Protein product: CSSMGVLANVLTF.